This T cell receptor (beta chain) was retrieved from a study of regulatory T cells in long-lasting Graves disease. Looking at the study overall: Under 3 months of antithyroid drugs had been taken by newly diagnosed Graves' patients. Study findings and constraints: A greater number of public clonotypes (approximately 2,500) was shared by persistent patients than by new patients (roughly 880). The work looked only at peripheral blood and did not look at thyroid tissue.

Many counts were recorded for this clonotype. Its antigen is still unknown. The CDR3 has 16 amino acids. The V gene's germline CDR1 is MNHEY and CDR2 SVGEGT. V gave up 2 bases and J gave up 4 bases, with 15 bases separating them. As to time point: newly diagnosed GD, antithyroid drugs for less than 3 months. PBMC-derived RNA was used for the TCR library. Combining iRepertoire HTBI primers with Arm-PCR of CDR3 regions, the authors built TCR beta libraries. How the authors handled the data: Identified segments across samples numbered some 62 TRBV and approximately 15 TRBJ. TCRdb called the multiplex PCR reads again in MiXCR, with one record for every CDR3 protein. TCRdb assigned the V and J calls; the authors' analysis was not used. Of around 330,000 distinct CDR3 sequences listed, 18% are singletons.

The sample here was peripheral blood mononuclear cells (PBMCs), taken at new diagnosis, from a patient treated with antithyroid drugs. This TCR came from a female donor with Graves disease. This chain uses TRBV6-2 or TRBV6-3 with TRBJ2-1; perhaps TRBD2 as D (6 bases). The CDR3 sequence is CASSYDPHAGYNEQFF. The CDR3 region has the DNA TGTGCCAGCAGTTACGACCCCCATGCGGGGTACAATGAGCAGTTCTTC.